The rows below give T cell receptor beta chains drawn from one sample of a study of blood T cells in healthy people across ages. TCRdb ran MiXCR on the 5' RACE reads and lists one entry per CDR3 protein. The sample lists 710,000 or so distinct CDR3 sequences; 32% were seen once. The sequenced sample consisted of blood. These receptors were obtained from an elderly woman in good health. CDR3s include the opening cysteine and the closing phenylalanine or tryptophan. A D gene is named only where the DNA matches it firmly. Clone size is stated in some rows and not others, as once, few, many or a class when expanded.

cdr3_aa: CASRQNTGELFF
cdr3_nt: TGTGCCAGCAGACAGAACACCGGGGAGCTGTTTTTT
j_call: TRBJ2-2
clone_size: few
d_call: .
v_call: TRBV6-5

cdr3_aa: CASSQDFGTGGRGYTF
cdr3_nt: TGTGCCAGCAGCCAAGATTTTGGGACAGGGGGCCGGGGCTACACCTTC
j_call: TRBJ1-2
clone_size: many
d_call: TRBD1
v_call: TRBV3-1

cdr3_aa: CAWSPLSGTGLGTEAFF
cdr3_nt: TGTGCCTGGAGTCCCCTCTCCGGGACAGGGCTGGGCACTGAAGCTTTCTTT
j_call: TRBJ1-1
clone_size: few
d_call: TRBD1
v_call: TRBV30

cdr3_aa: CASQGWDRTHNEQFF
cdr3_nt: TGCGCCAGCCAAGGCTGGGACAGGACGCACAATGAGCAGTTCTTC
j_call: TRBJ2-1
clone_size: .
d_call: TRBD1
v_call: TRBV5-1

cdr3_aa: CASSFTGDPSTNEQFF
cdr3_nt: TGTGCCAGCAGCTTTACGGGGGATCCCTCAACGAATGAGCAGTTCTTC
j_call: TRBJ2-1
clone_size: few
d_call: .
v_call: TRBV7-8

cdr3_aa: CASSLSGGNTDTQYF
cdr3_nt: TGCGCCAGCAGCTTGTCAGGGGGGAACACAGATACGCAGTATTTT
j_call: TRBJ2-3
clone_size: many
d_call: .
v_call: TRBV5-1

cdr3_aa: CATSREAGVYEQYF
cdr3_nt: TGTGCCACCAGCAGAGAGGCAGGGGTCTACGAGCAGTACTTC
j_call: TRBJ2-7
clone_size: many
d_call: .
v_call: TRBV15

cdr3_aa: CSARGDGAGWANVLTF
cdr3_nt: TGCAGTGCTAGGGGGGACGGGGCCGGCTGGGCCAACGTCCTGACTTTC
j_call: TRBJ2-6
clone_size: many
d_call: .
v_call: TRBV20-1

cdr3_aa: CASSVVGQGTEAFF
cdr3_nt: TGTGCCAGCAGCGTAGTAGGACAAGGCACTGAAGCTTTCTTT
j_call: TRBJ1-1
clone_size: .
d_call: .
v_call: TRBV9

cdr3_aa: CASSQGGTLYNQPQHF
cdr3_nt: TGTGCCAGCAGCCAAGGGGGGACTCTTTACAATCAGCCCCAGCATTTT
j_call: TRBJ1-5
clone_size: many
d_call: .
v_call: TRBV3-1

cdr3_aa: CASSLTGVNEQFF
cdr3_nt: TGTGCCAGCAGCTTGACAGGGGTTAATGAGCAGTTCTTC
j_call: TRBJ2-1
clone_size: .
d_call: TRBD1
v_call: TRBV5-4

cdr3_aa: CSAHTSGEPDTQYF
cdr3_nt: TGCAGTGCTCACACTAGCGGGGAGCCAGATACGCAGTATTTT
j_call: TRBJ2-3
clone_size: .
d_call: TRBD2
v_call: TRBV20-1

cdr3_aa: CASSPPGISIEQYF
cdr3_nt: TGTGCCAGCAGTCCCCCGGGGATCTCTATCGAGCAGTACTTC
j_call: TRBJ2-7
clone_size: .
d_call: .
v_call: TRBV12-3/TRBV12-4

cdr3_aa: CASSPGTGENLYEQYF
cdr3_nt: TGTGCCAGCAGCCCAGGGACAGGGGAGAATTTGTACGAGCAGTACTTC
j_call: TRBJ2-7
clone_size: .
d_call: TRBD1
v_call: TRBV7-2

cdr3_aa: CASSLGASGGNGYTF
cdr3_nt: TGCGCCAGCAGCTTGGGGGCGTCAGGGGGGAACGGCTACACCTTC
j_call: TRBJ1-2
clone_size: .
d_call: TRBD1
v_call: TRBV5-1

cdr3_aa: CASSGQVLGETQYF
cdr3_nt: TGTGCCAGCAGCGGACAGGTTCTAGGCGAGACCCAGTACTTC
j_call: TRBJ2-5
clone_size: many
d_call: TRBD1
v_call: TRBV12-3/TRBV12-4

cdr3_aa: CASSLRQGRVEQYF
cdr3_nt: TGTGCCAGCAGCTTGCGGCAGGGGAGGGTAGAGCAGTACTTC
j_call: TRBJ2-7
clone_size: many
d_call: .
v_call: TRBV5-6

cdr3_aa: CAGSLGQGQGNTEAFF
cdr3_nt: TGCGCCGGCAGCTTGGGACAGGGACAGGGAAACACTGAAGCTTTCTTT
j_call: TRBJ1-1
clone_size: .
d_call: TRBD1
v_call: TRBV5-1

cdr3_aa: CATSETTPGQGRETQYF
cdr3_nt: TGTGCCACCAGTGAAACAACCCCGGGACAGGGAAGGGAGACCCAGTACTTC
j_call: TRBJ2-5
clone_size: many
d_call: TRBD1
v_call: TRBV24-1

cdr3_aa: CASSAARGGSYNEQFF
cdr3_nt: TGTGCCAGCAGTGCGGCGCGGGGGGGCTCCTACAATGAGCAGTTCTTC
j_call: TRBJ2-1
clone_size: many
d_call: TRBD2
v_call: TRBV25-1

cdr3_aa: CSASDGRTNYGYTF
cdr3_nt: TGCAGTGCTAGCGACGGGCGGACTAACTATGGCTACACCTTC
j_call: TRBJ1-2
clone_size: many
d_call: .
v_call: TRBV20-1

cdr3_aa: CASSFILPDQQYF
cdr3_nt: TGTGCCAGCAGTTTCATCCTCCCCGACCAGCAGTACTTC
j_call: TRBJ2-7
clone_size: .
d_call: .
v_call: TRBV12-3/TRBV12-4

cdr3_aa: CAGSLSPNTYEQYF
cdr3_nt: TGTGCCGGCAGTTTAAGTCCTAATACCTACGAGCAGTACTTC
j_call: TRBJ2-7
clone_size: .
d_call: .
v_call: TRBV6-2/TRBV6-3

cdr3_aa: CASSPGTGAYYEQYF
cdr3_nt: TGTGCCAGCAGTCCCGGGACAGGGGCCTACTACGAGCAGTACTTC
j_call: TRBJ2-7
clone_size: many
d_call: TRBD1
v_call: TRBV12-3/TRBV12-4

cdr3_aa: CASRQGWVTEAFF
cdr3_nt: TGTGCCAGCAGACAGGGGTGGGTCACTGAAGCTTTCTTT
j_call: TRBJ1-1
clone_size: .
d_call: TRBD1
v_call: TRBV25-1

cdr3_aa: CASSRGQGRNTEAFF
cdr3_nt: TGTGCCAGCAGCCGCGGACAGGGGCGAAACACTGAAGCTTTCTTT
j_call: TRBJ1-1
clone_size: .
d_call: TRBD1
v_call: TRBV12-3/TRBV12-4

cdr3_aa: CSARVTSGIYEQYF
cdr3_nt: TGCAGTGCTAGAGTGACTAGCGGGATCTACGAGCAGTACTTC
j_call: TRBJ2-7
clone_size: .
d_call: TRBD2
v_call: TRBV20-1

cdr3_aa: CAWSLQGQQPQHF
cdr3_nt: TGTGCCTGGAGTTTGCAGGGTCAGCAGCCCCAGCATTTT
j_call: TRBJ1-5
clone_size: .
d_call: .
v_call: TRBV30

cdr3_aa: CASSFDRGRFEQFF
cdr3_nt: TGCGCCAGCAGCTTCGACAGGGGGCGGTTTGAGCAGTTCTTC
j_call: TRBJ2-1
clone_size: .
d_call: TRBD1
v_call: TRBV5-1

cdr3_aa: CASSVDQGASYEQYF
cdr3_nt: TGTGCCAGCAGCGTGGACCAGGGGGCCTCCTACGAGCAGTACTTC
j_call: TRBJ2-7
clone_size: once
d_call: TRBD1
v_call: TRBV5-5

cdr3_aa: CASSQGLAITNYGYTF
cdr3_nt: TGCGCCAGCAGCCAAGGATTGGCAATTACTAACTATGGCTACACCTTC
j_call: TRBJ1-2
clone_size: many
d_call: .
v_call: TRBV4-1

cdr3_aa: CASSGEFYGYTF
cdr3_nt: TGTGCCAGCTCGGGGGAGTTTTATGGCTACACCTTC
j_call: TRBJ1-2
clone_size: many
d_call: .
v_call: TRBV9

cdr3_aa: CASSSDRGSPLHF
cdr3_nt: TGTGCCAGCAGCTCCGACAGGGGTTCACCCCTCCACTTT
j_call: TRBJ1-6
clone_size: .
d_call: TRBD1
v_call: TRBV7-2

cdr3_aa: CASSLEGPSETQYF
cdr3_nt: TGCGCCAGCAGCTTGGAGGGGCCGTCAGAGACCCAGTACTTC
j_call: TRBJ2-5
clone_size: many
d_call: .
v_call: TRBV5-1

cdr3_aa: CASSLIGGGAVHNEQFF
cdr3_nt: TGCGCCAGCAGCCTGATCGGTGGGGGGGCTGTCCACAATGAGCAGTTCTTC
j_call: TRBJ2-1
clone_size: .
d_call: .
v_call: TRBV5-1

cdr3_aa: CAISGAGGVGEQYF
cdr3_nt: TGTGCCATCAGTGGTGCGGGAGGGGTCGGCGAGCAGTACTTC
j_call: TRBJ2-7
clone_size: once
d_call: TRBD2
v_call: TRBV10-3

cdr3_aa: CSARDTTVRGQPQHF
cdr3_nt: TGCAGTGCTAGAGACACAACGGTCCGGGGTCAGCCCCAGCATTTT
j_call: TRBJ1-5
clone_size: many
d_call: .
v_call: TRBV20-1

cdr3_aa: CASSLKGAHNSPLHF
cdr3_nt: TGTGCCAGCAGCCTAAAGGGGGCGCATAATTCACCCCTCCACTTT
j_call: TRBJ1-6
clone_size: few
d_call: TRBD1
v_call: TRBV14

cdr3_aa: CASSHTSLGDIQYF
cdr3_nt: TGTGCCAGCAGCCACACCTCACTTGGGGACATTCAGTACTTC
j_call: TRBJ2-4
clone_size: .
d_call: .
v_call: TRBV12-3/TRBV12-4

cdr3_aa: CATSRDLQAMQYF
cdr3_nt: TGTGCCACCAGCAGAGATTTGCAGGCAATGCAGTATTTT
j_call: TRBJ2-3
clone_size: many
d_call: .
v_call: TRBV15

cdr3_aa: CSARDGLGYTF
cdr3_nt: TGCAGTGCTAGAGATGGTCTTGGCTACACCTTC
j_call: TRBJ1-2
clone_size: .
d_call: .
v_call: TRBV20-1

cdr3_aa: CASSRRQGSGANVRTF
cdr3_nt: TGTGCCAGCAGTAGGCGACAGGGGTCCGGGGCCAACGTCCGGACTTTC
j_call: TRBJ2-6
clone_size: .
d_call: TRBD1
v_call: TRBV6-5

cdr3_aa: CASSQDPGLAGFDGGNEQFF
cdr3_nt: TGTGCCAGCAGCCAAGATCCCGGGTTAGCGGGATTTGATGGTGGCAATGAGCAGTTCTTC
j_call: TRBJ2-1
clone_size: .
d_call: TRBD2
v_call: TRBV3-1

cdr3_aa: CSAMRGSYNEQFF
cdr3_nt: TGCAGTGCTATGCGGGGCTCCTACAATGAGCAGTTCTTC
j_call: TRBJ2-1
clone_size: many
d_call: .
v_call: TRBV20-1

cdr3_aa: CASTFDRGYEKLFF
cdr3_nt: TGTGCCAGCACCTTCGACAGGGGATACGAAAAACTGTTTTTT
j_call: TRBJ1-4
clone_size: few
d_call: TRBD1
v_call: TRBV2

cdr3_aa: CASSFPTGAYEQYF
cdr3_nt: TGTGCCAGCAGCTTCCCAACGGGCGCCTACGAGCAGTACTTC
j_call: TRBJ2-7
clone_size: .
d_call: .
v_call: TRBV7-3

cdr3_aa: CATSTQEWEGHEQYF
cdr3_nt: TGTGCCACCAGTACCCAGGAATGGGAAGGGCACGAGCAGTACTTC
j_call: TRBJ2-7
clone_size: many
d_call: .
v_call: TRBV24-1

cdr3_aa: CSVEVAEGTEKLFF
cdr3_nt: TGCAGCGTTGAAGTAGCAGAGGGGACGGAAAAACTGTTTTTT
j_call: TRBJ1-4
clone_size: .
d_call: .
v_call: TRBV29-1

cdr3_aa: CATSSLTGTGETQYF
cdr3_nt: TGTGCCACCAGCAGTCTCACCGGGACCGGAGAGACCCAGTACTTC
j_call: TRBJ2-5
clone_size: many
d_call: .
v_call: TRBV15